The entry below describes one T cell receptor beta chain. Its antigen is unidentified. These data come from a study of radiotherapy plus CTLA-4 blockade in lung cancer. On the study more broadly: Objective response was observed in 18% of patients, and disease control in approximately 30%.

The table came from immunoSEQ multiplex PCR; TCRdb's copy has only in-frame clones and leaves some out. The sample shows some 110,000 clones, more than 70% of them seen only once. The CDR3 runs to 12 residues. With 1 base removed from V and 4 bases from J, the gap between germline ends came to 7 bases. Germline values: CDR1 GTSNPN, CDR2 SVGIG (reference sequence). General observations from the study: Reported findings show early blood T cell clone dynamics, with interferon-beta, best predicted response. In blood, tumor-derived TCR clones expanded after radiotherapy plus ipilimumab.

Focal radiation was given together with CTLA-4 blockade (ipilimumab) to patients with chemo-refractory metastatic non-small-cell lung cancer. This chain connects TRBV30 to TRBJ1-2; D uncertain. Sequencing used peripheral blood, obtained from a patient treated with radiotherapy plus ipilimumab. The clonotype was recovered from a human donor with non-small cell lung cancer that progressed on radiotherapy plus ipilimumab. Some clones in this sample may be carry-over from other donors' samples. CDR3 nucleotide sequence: TGTGCCTGGAGTGGGCCCAGCTATGGCTACACCTTC. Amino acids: CAWSGPSYGYTF.